This T cell receptor (beta chain) was documented in a study of blood T cells in healthy people across ages. Whole-study context: Capture via template switching afforded approximately one barcoded beta molecule per two T cells. Regarding the study as a whole: Estimates based on one million T cells were treated as lower bounds.

V lost 9 bases and J 6 bases, leaving 17 bases between the germline ends. Germline CDR1 reads KGHDR; CDR2 reads SFDVKD. The CDR3 has 14 residues. Regarding this clonotype: Its antigen is not identified.

With a J-beta primer mix and a sample-barcoded 5' primer, a second PCR ran about 7 to 12 cycles. With 12 random nucleotides, a template-switch adaptor tagged each individual cDNA molecule. One entry per CDR3 protein results from TCRdb running MiXCR on the 5' RACE reads. The repertoire holds about 400,000 distinct CDR3 sequences, with approximately 52% as singletons. The specimen was blood. This receptor was obtained from a man aged 55-75 years in good health. V and J are TRBV24-1 and TRBJ1-5; the D gene is possibly TRBD1 (5 bases). The CDR3 protein is CATFGDPGGQPQHF. The CDR3 coding sequence is TGTGCCACCTTTGGGGACCCTGGGGGTCAGCCCCAGCATTTT.